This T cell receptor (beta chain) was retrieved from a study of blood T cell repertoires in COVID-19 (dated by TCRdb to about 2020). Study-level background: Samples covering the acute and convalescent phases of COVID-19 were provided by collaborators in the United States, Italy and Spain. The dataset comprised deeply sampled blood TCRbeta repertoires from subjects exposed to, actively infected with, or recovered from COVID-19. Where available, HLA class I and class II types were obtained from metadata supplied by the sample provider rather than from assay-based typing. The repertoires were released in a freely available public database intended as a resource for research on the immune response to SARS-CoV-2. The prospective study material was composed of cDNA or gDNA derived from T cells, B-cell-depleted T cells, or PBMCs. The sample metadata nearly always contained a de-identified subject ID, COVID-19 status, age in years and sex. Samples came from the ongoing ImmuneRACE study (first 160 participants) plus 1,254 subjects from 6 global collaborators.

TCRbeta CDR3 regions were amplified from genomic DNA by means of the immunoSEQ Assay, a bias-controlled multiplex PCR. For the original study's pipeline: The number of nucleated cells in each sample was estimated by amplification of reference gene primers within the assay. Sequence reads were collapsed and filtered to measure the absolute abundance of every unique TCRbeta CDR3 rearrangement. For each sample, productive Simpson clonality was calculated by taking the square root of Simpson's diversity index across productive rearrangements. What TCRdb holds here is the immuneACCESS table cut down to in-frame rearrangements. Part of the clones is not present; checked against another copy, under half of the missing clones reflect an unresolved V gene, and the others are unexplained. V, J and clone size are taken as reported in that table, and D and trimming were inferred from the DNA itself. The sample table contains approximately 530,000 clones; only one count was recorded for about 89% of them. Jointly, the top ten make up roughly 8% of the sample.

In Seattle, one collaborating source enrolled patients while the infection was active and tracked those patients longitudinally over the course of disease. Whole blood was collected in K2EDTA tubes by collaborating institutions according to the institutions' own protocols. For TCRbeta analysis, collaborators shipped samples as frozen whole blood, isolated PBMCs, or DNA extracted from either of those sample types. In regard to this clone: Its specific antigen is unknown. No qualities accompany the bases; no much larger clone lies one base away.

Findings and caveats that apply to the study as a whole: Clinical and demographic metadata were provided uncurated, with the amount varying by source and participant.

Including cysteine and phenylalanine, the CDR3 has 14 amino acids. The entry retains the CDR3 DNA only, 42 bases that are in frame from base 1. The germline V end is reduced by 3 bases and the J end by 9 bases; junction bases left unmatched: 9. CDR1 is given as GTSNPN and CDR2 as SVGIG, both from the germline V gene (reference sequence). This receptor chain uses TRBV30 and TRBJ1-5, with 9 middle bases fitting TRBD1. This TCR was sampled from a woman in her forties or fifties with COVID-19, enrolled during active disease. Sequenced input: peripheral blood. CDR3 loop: CAWSVGTGYLPQHF. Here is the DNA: TGTGCCTGGAGCGTCGGGACAGGGTATCTGCCCCAGCATTTT.